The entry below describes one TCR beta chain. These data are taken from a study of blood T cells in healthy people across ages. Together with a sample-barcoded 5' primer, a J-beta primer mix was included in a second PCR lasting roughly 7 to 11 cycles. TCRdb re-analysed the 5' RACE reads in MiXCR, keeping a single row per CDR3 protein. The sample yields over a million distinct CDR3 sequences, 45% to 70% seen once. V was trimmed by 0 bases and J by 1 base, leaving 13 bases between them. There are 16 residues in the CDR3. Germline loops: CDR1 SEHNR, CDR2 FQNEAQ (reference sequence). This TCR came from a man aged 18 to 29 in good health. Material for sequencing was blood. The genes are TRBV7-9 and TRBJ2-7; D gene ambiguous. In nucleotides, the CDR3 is TGTGCCAGCAGCTTAGCGGAGCAGACGGGTTCCTACGAGCAGTACTTC. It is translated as CASSLAEQTGSYEQYF.